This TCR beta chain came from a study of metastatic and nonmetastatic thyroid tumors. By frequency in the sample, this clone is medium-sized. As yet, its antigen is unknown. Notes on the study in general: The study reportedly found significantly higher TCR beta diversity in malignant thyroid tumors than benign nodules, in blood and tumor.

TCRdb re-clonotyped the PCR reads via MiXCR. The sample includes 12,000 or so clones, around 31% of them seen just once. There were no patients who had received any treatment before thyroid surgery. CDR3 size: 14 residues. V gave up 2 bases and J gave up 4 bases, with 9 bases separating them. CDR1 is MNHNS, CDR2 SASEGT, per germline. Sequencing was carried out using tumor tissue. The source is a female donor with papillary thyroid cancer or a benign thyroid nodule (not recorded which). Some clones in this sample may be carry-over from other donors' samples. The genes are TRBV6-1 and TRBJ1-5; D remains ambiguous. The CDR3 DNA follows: TGTGCCAGCAGTGAACGAGCGGGGAATCAGCCCCAGCATTTT. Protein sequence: CASSERAGNQPQHF.